The 2 T cell receptor beta chains below were found in one sample sequenced in a study of T cells after yellow fever vaccination. TCRdb independently ran MiXCR on the 5' RACE reads; one entry per CDR3 protein. The sample consists of some 100,000 distinct CDR3 sequences, about 7.2% of them appearing once. Here the sequenced sample was CD4+ T cells sorted from PBMCs, taken about 41 days after the first yellow fever vaccination. The receptors come from a man between 18 and 29 years old who received the YFV17D yellow fever vaccine.

This clonotype occurred a few times. The chain is built from TRBV13 and TRBJ2-6, with 7 bases matching TRBD2. CDR3 length: 19 residues. The V gene end was trimmed by 7 bases and the J gene end by 0 bases; junction bases not matched to a gene: 15. The germline V gene has CDR1 PRHDT and CDR2 FYEKMQ (reference sequence). DNA for the CDR3: TGTGCCAGCAAAGGAAGATGGGACTATCGGGGCTCTGGGGCCAACGTCCTGACTTTC. This sequence encodes CASKGRWDYRGSGANVLTF. Supplemented by reference TRBV13 and TRBJ2-6, the full variable domain reads AAGVIQSPRHLIKEKRETATLKCYPIPRHDTVYWYQQGPGQDPQFLISFYEKMQSDKGSIPDRFSAQQFSDYHSELNMSSLELGDSALYFCASKGRWDYRGSGANVLTFGAGSRLTVL.

This clonotype occurred many times. The chain joins TRBV12-3 or TRBV12-4 to TRBJ1-1; perhaps TRBD1 as D (5 bases). The V and J ends lost 3 bases and 1 base respectively, with 9 bases between them. The CDR3 length is 14 residues. CDR3 DNA: TGTGCCAGCAGTTTGATGACAGCGAACACTGAAGCTTTCTTT. Encoded protein: CASSLMTANTEAFF.